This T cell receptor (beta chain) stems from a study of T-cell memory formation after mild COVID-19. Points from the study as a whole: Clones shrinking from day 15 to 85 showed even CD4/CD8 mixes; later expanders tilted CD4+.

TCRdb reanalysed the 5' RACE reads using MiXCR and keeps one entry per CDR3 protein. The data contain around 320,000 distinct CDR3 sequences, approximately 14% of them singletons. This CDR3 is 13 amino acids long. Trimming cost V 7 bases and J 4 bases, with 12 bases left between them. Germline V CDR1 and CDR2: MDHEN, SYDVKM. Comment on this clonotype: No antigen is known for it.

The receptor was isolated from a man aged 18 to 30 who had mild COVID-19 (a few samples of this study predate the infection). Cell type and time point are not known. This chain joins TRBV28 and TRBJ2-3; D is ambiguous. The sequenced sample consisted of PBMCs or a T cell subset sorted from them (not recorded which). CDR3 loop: CASIPMGSDTQYF. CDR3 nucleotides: TGTGCCAGCATTCCGATGGGCTCAGATACGCAGTATTTT.